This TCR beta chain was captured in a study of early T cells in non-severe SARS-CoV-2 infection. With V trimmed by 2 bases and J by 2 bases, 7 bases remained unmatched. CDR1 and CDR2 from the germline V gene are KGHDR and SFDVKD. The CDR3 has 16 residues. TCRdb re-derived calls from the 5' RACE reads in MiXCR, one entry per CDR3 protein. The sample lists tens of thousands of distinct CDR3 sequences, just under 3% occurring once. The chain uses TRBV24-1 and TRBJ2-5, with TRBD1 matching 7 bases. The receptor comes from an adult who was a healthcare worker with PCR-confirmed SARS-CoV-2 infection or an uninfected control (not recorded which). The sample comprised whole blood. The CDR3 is CATSDSARDRQETQYF. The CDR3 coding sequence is TGTGCCACCAGTGATTCCGCACGGGACAGACAAGAGACCCAGTACTTC.